The rows below give T cell receptor beta chains drawn from one sample of a study of T cells in localized non-small cell lung cancer. Using immunoSEQ multiplex PCR, the repertoire was profiled, and TCRdb retains in-frame clones only, with some absent. This table has tens of thousands of clones, roughly 82% appearing once. The material sequenced was peripheral blood, taken before any cancer treatment. These receptors originate from an older male donor with stage III squamous cell lung carcinoma. Each CDR3 is given with its conserved first and last residue. D genes are given only for firm matches. The size field is filled for only some rows; it gives once, few, many or a size class.

clone_size	d_call	j_call	v_call	cdr3_aa	cdr3_nt
once	NA	TRBJ2-3	TRBV10-1	CASSADWGDTQYF	TGCGCCAGCAGTGCGGACTGGGGAGATACGCAGTATTTT
NA	TRBD1	TRBJ1-2	TRBV7-2	CASRSGTGYGYTF	TGTGCCAGCAGGTCCGGGACAGGCTATGGCTACACCTTC
NA	NA	TRBJ1-1	TRBV30	CAWSVLGTEAFF	TGTGCCTGGAGTGTACTGGGGACTGAAGCTTTCTTT
NA	NA	TRBJ2-6	TRBV7-9	CASSFTLSGANVLTF	TGTGCCAGCAGCTTCACCCTCTCTGGGGCCAACGTCCTGACTTTC
NA	NA	TRBJ2-7	TRBV5-1	CASSLSGTYEQYF	TGCGCCAGCAGCTTGTCGGGAACCTACGAGCAGTACTTC
NA	NA	TRBJ1-1	TRBV7-2	CASSLLGGAGLGTEAFF	TGTGCCAGCAGCTTATTGGGAGGGGCAGGGTTGGGAACTGAAGCTTTCTTT
NA	NA	TRBJ2-5	TRBV11-2	CASSPRRRTQETQYF	TGTGCCAGCAGCCCCCGCCGGAGGACACAAGAGACCCAGTACTTC
NA	TRBD1	TRBJ2-7	TRBV7-2	CASSPMTGSYEQYF	TGTGCCAGCAGCCCAATGACAGGGTCCTACGAGCAGTACTTC
few	NA	TRBJ1-6	TRBV9	CASSEVPGDNSPLHF	TGTGCCAGCAGCGAGGTACCAGGGGATAATTCACCCCTCCACTTT
NA	NA	TRBJ2-6	TRBV2	CASSDPSGANVLTF	TGTGCCAGCAGTGACCCCTCTGGGGCCAACGTCCTGACTTTC
NA	TRBD2	TRBJ2-5	TRBV13	CASRPRLADDTQYF	TGTGCCAGCAGACCCCGACTAGCGGATGACACCCAGTACTTC
few	NA	TRBJ2-2	TRBV5-6	CASSYLQGNTGELFF	TGTGCCAGCAGCTATCTACAGGGGAACACCGGGGAGCTGTTTTTT
NA	NA	TRBJ2-1	TRBV7-9	CASSSYTSPEQFF	TGTGCCAGCAGCTCGTATACTAGCCCCGAGCAGTTCTTC
NA	TRBD2	TRBJ2-3	TRBV6-5	CASRVAGSTDTQYF	TGTGCCAGCCGAGTAGCGGGAAGCACAGATACGCAGTATTTT
NA	NA	TRBJ1-5	TRBV27	CASSFRAPDGQPQHF	TGTGCCAGCAGTTTTCGGGCCCCGGATGGACAGCCCCAGCATTTT
NA	NA	TRBJ1-5	TRBV6-5	CASSYSGASNQPQHF	TGTGCCAGCAGTTACTCAGGGGCTAGCAATCAGCCCCAGCATTTT
few	NA	TRBJ1-2	TRBV27	CASSWRAGNRWDYGYTF	TGTGCCAGCAGTTGGAGGGCAGGGAATAGGTGGGACTATGGCTACACCTTC
medium-sized	NA	TRBJ1-1	TRBV14	CASSLKGNTEAFF	TGTGCCAGCAGCCTCAAGGGGAACACTGAAGCTTTCTTT
NA	NA	TRBJ2-1	TRBV7-9	CASSFAGNEQFF	TGTGCCAGCAGCTTTGCGGGGAACGAGCAGTTCTTC
NA	NA	TRBJ2-2	TRBV6-5	CASTGMGNTGELFF	TGTGCCAGCACCGGGATGGGGAACACCGGGGAGCTGTTTTTT
NA	NA	TRBJ2-7	TRBV5-6	CASSLYRGFYEQYF	TGTGCCAGCAGCTTGTACCGCGGATTCTACGAGCAGTACTTC
once	TRBD1	TRBJ1-1	TRBV29-1	CSGTGQSNTEAFF	TGCAGCGGAACGGGACAGTCGAACACTGAAGCTTTCTTT
NA	TRBD2	TRBJ2-1	TRBV6-5	CASSSPASGRNEQFF	TGTGCCAGCAGCTCCCCGGCTAGCGGGAGGAATGAGCAGTTCTTC
NA	TRBD1	TRBJ1-3	TRBV5-1	CASSPITGAGNTIYF	TGCGCCAGCAGCCCCATTACAGGGGCTGGAAACACCATATATTTT
NA	NA	TRBJ2-7	TRBV19	CATTGRLYEQYF	TGTGCCACCACCGGCAGGCTCTACGAGCAGTACTTC
NA	NA	TRBJ2-3	TRBV19	CASTRGPSLTDTQYF	TGTGCCAGTACCCGGGGGCCTTCCCTCACAGATACGCAGTATTTT
NA	NA	TRBJ1-5	TRBV10-2	CASSEEGGSNQPQHF	TGCGCCAGCAGTGAGGAGGGCGGCAGCAATCAGCCCCAGCATTTT
once	TRBD1	TRBJ2-7	TRBV7-6	CASSPGTGVKNEQYF	TGTGCCAGCAGCCCCGGGACAGGGGTGAAAAACGAGCAGTACTTC
NA	NA	TRBJ2-2	TRBV18	CASSPDSGELFF	TGTGCCAGCTCACCGGACAGCGGGGAGCTGTTTTTT
NA	TRBD1	TRBJ1-1	TRBV5-1	CASSRDRNTEAFF	TGCGCCAGCAGCCGGGACAGAAACACTGAAGCTTTCTTT
NA	TRBD1	TRBJ1-2	TRBV7-2	CASSPRDRSSRGGYTF	TGTGCCAGCAGCCCCCGGGACAGATCTTCCAGGGGAGGCTACACCTTC
NA	TRBD1	TRBJ1-1	TRBV29-1	CSANSGGADTEAFF	TGCAGCGCTAATTCAGGGGGCGCCGACACTGAAGCTTTCTTT
NA	NA	TRBJ2-1	TRBV28	CASSSPTGRREQFF	TGTGCCAGCAGTTCGCCTACAGGGAGGCGTGAGCAGTTCTTC
NA	NA	TRBJ1-1	TRBV6-6	CASSGVGQNTEAFF	TGTGCCAGCAGCGGAGTGGGACAGAACACTGAAGCTTTCTTT
NA	TRBD2	TRBJ2-7	TRBV4-2	CASSPTSGRTDEQYF	TGTGCCAGCAGCCCGACTAGCGGGAGGACGGACGAGCAGTACTTC
NA	NA	TRBJ1-5	TRBV15	CATSREAGSLQPQHF	TGTGCCACCAGCAGAGAGGCCGGGTCGCTTCAGCCCCAGCATTTT
NA	NA	TRBJ2-1	TRBV7-6	CASSLMGDRNEQFF	TGTGCCAGCAGCTTAATGGGAGATAGAAATGAGCAGTTCTTC
few	NA	TRBJ1-6	TRBV15	CATSRDLAVYNSPLHF	TGTGCCACCAGCAGAGATCTGGCAGTTTATAATTCACCCCTCCACTTT
NA	NA	TRBJ1-3	TRBV19	CASSIAGNPGNTIYF	TGTGCCAGTAGTATAGCCGGCAATCCTGGAAACACCATATATTTT
once	TRBD2	TRBJ2-1	TRBV7-8	CASSPSSGRSYNEQFF	TGTGCCAGCAGCCCCTCTAGCGGGAGGTCCTACAATGAGCAGTTCTTC
NA	NA	TRBJ1-2	TRBV5-6	CASSLRDSYGYTF	TGTGCCAGCAGCTTACGGGATTCGTATGGCTACACCTTC
few	NA	TRBJ1-5	TRBV30	CAWSLDASNQPQHF	TGTGCCTGGAGTTTGGACGCTAGCAATCAGCCCCAGCATTTT
NA	TRBD1	TRBJ1-6	TRBV7-9	CASRPAVGTGRSPLHF	TGTGCCAGCAGGCCCGCGGTCGGGACAGGGAGATCACCCCTCCACTTT
NA	TRBD1	TRBJ1-6	TRBV18	CASSIDRVGRADNSPLHF	TGTGCCAGCTCAATCGACAGGGTAGGCCGGGCGGATAATTCACCCCTCCACTTT
NA	NA	TRBJ2-3	TRBV7-9	CASSPRGRDTQYF	TGTGCCAGCAGCCCGAGGGGCAGAGATACGCAGTATTTT
once	NA	TRBJ2-1	TRBV5-4	CASSPSGLLDNEQFF	TGTGCCAGCAGCCCCTCGGGACTTCTAGACAATGAGCAGTTCTTC
NA	NA	TRBJ2-7	TRBV2	CASRRTDYEQYF	TGTGCCAGCAGACGGACAGACTACGAGCAGTACTTC
NA	NA	TRBJ1-2	TRBV2	CASSQAGYYGYTF	TGTGCCAGCAGCCAGGCAGGGTACTATGGCTACACCTTC
once	TRBD1	TRBJ1-1	TRBV7-9	CASSFGDRIVVNTEAFF	TGTGCCAGCAGCTTTGGGGACAGGATTGTGGTGAACACTGAAGCTTTCTTT
NA	TRBD1	TRBJ1-5	TRBV6-1	CASSEIGQGLRYSNQPQHF	TGTGCCAGCAGTGAAATAGGACAGGGGCTCCGGTATAGCAATCAGCCCCAGCATTTT
NA	NA	TRBJ1-2	TRBV2	CASSGNGYTF	TGTGCCAGCAGTGGGAATGGCTACACCTTC